This T cell receptor (beta chain) was observed in a study of cytomegalovirus exposure and HLA in healthy donors. Overall study context: Researchers previously reported finding fewer than 140 million unique TCR beta sequences from approximately 200 million T cells.

Both 60 Vbeta primers and 13 Jbeta primers went into the PCR. Method: immunoSEQ multiplex PCR; TCRdb's copy keeps in-frame clones and lacks some. The table lists 100,000 to 150,000 clones. The CDR3 spans 15 residues. The V end lost 6 bases, the J end lost 2 bases, and 16 bases lay between the germline ends. Germline V lookup: CDR1 MNHNS, CDR2 SASEGT. The sample taken for sequencing was PBMCs. V gene TRBV6-1 combines with J gene TRBJ2-5, with D possibly TRBD1 on 6 matching bases. The sequence came from a middle-aged woman in good health and CMV-seropositive. CDR3 loop: CASRPSGQRQETQYF. In DNA form, the CDR3 reads TGTGCCAGCAGACCCAGCGGACAGAGACAAGAGACCCAGTACTTC.